These 17 T cell receptor beta chains came from one sample sequenced in a study of blood T cell repertoires in COVID-19. The table came from immunoSEQ multiplex PCR; TCRdb's copy has only in-frame clones and leaves some out. There are over 250,000 clones in the sample; approximately 89% occur only once, and 10% to 13% lies in the top ten. The material sequenced was peripheral blood. These receptors came from a woman aged 70-85 years with COVID-19, enrolled during active disease.

The chain carries TRBV13 and TRBJ1-5, with no clear D. V was shortened by 4 bases and J by 0 bases, with 10 bases between the two germline ends. This CDR3 contains 15 residues. Germline lookup yields CDR1 PRHDT and CDR2 FYEKMQ (reference sequence). The CDR3 here is CASSSRGYSNQPQHF. The CDR3 region has the DNA TGTGCCAGCAGCTCTCGAGGTTATAGCAATCAGCCCCAGCATTTT.

The chain carries TRBV4-1 and TRBJ2-7, with 10 bases matching TRBD2. CDR3 size: 17 residues. Trimming cost V 1 base and J 2 bases; bases outside gene matches: 8. Germline V lookup: CDR1 MGHRA, CDR2 YSYEKL. CDR3 sequence (DNA): TGCGCCAGCAGCCAAGGCAGCGGGAGGGCCCATGCCTACGAGCAGTACTTC. This codes for CASSQGSGRAHAYEQYF.

The chain combines TRBV19 with TRBJ2-4; TRBD1 agrees at 9 bases. The CDR3 contains 19 residues. J gave up 1 base and V 3 bases, and 13 bases lay outside the gene matches. From germline, CDR1 is LNHDA and CDR2 SQIVND (reference sequence). CDR3 in DNA: TGTGCCAGTAGTATCTTACGGGACAGGGCCACCTCGGCCAAAAACATTCAGTACTTC. Its protein product is CASSILRDRATSAKNIQYF.

This chain uses TRBV7-2 with TRBJ1-5; 9 bases align to TRBD1. The germline CDR1 and CDR2 sequences are SGHTA and FQGNSA. After removal of 5 bases from V and 4 bases from J, the junction contained 3 bases not matched to a gene. CDR3 size: 14 residues. CDR3 sequence (DNA): TGTGCCAGCAGCCCCGACAGGGGGAATCAGCCCCAGCATTTT. Its translation: CASSPDRGNQPQHF.

This clone occurred once. J is TRBJ2-2 and V is TRBV3-1 (or the pseudogene TRBV3-2); 12 bases fit TRBD2. CDR1 and CDR2 from the germline V gene are LGHDT and YNNKEL (reference sequence). J was trimmed by 5 bases and V by 2 bases; bases with no gene match: 6. The CDR3 covers 17 residues. The CDR3 DNA follows: TGTGCCAGCAGCCAACCTAGCGGGAGGGTTGGGACCGGGGAGCTGTTTTTT. It yields the protein CASSQPSGRVGTGELFF.

This chain connects TRBV5-5 to TRBJ2-1, with 7 bases identical to TRBD1. The CDR3 totals 15 residues. The V gene's germline CDR1 is SGHKS and CDR2 YYEKEE (reference sequence). V lost 0 bases to trimming and J lost 1 base; unmatched junction nucleotides: 1. The CDR3 DNA reads as TGTGCCAGCAGCTTGGACAGGGGTTCCTACAATGAGCAGTTCTTC. Protein product: CASSLDRGSYNEQFF.

The chain links TRBV27 to TRBJ1-5, with a possible D match to TRBD1 (5 bases). This CDR3 comprises 14 residues. With 5 bases removed from V and 5 bases from J, the gap between germline ends came to 13 bases. The germline gives CDR1 MNHEY, CDR2 SMNVEV (reference sequence). CDR3 residues: CASSPYRSDQPQHF. CDR3 in DNA: TGTGCCAGCAGTCCGTACAGGTCCGATCAGCCCCAGCATTTT.

This chain uses TRBV3-1 (or the pseudogene TRBV3-2) with TRBJ1-4, with TRBD1 matching over 9 bases. V dropped 7 bases and J dropped 11; count of bases not matched to a gene: 11. CDR1 is LGHDT, CDR2 YNNKEL, per germline (reference sequence). The CDR3 extends over 14 amino acids. The CDR3 protein is CASTHTGTGRKLFF. Written as DNA, the CDR3 is TGTGCCAGCACCCATACCGGGACAGGGCGGAAACTGTTTTTT.

In its sample, this clone was seen once. The V gene is TRBV9, the J gene TRBJ1-2, with 9 bases aligning to TRBD1. The CDR3 is 14 amino acids. The V segment lost 4 bases and the J segment 4 bases; nucleotides outside the gene matches: 5. Germline-derived CDR1 and CDR2 are SGDLS and YYNGEE. CDR3 loop: CASSPTTGGYGYTF. The CDR3 DNA sequence: TGTGCCAGCAGCCCAACGACAGGGGGCTATGGCTACACCTTC.

The chain links TRBV5-7 to TRBJ1-2; D ambiguous. Being an ORF, TRBV5-7 has a function that is uncertain. Trimming took 0 bases from V and 4 from J, leaving 10 bases between them. The CDR3 contains 14 residues. The CDR3 nucleotides are TGTGCCAGCAGCTTGGTGCACAGAAGCTATGGCTACACCTTC. It yields the protein CASSLVHRSYGYTF.

Here the CDR3 DNA reads TGTGCCAGCACGAGGATGTTCACAGATACGCAGTATTTT. Encoded protein: CASTRMFTDTQYF. The chain couples TRBV5-6 to TRBJ2-3; D not certain. The germline gives CDR1 SGHDT, CDR2 YYEEEE. V was clipped by 6 bases and J by 2 bases, with 10 bases between them. The CDR3 is made up of 13 amino acids.

The gene calls are TRBV28 and TRBJ2-2; D is uncertain. From germline, CDR1 is MDHEN and CDR2 SYDVKM. V shed 6 bases and J shed 5 bases, with 13 bases lying between them. The CDR3 totals 14 residues. CDR3 DNA: TGTGCCAGCAGCTTCCCCATTACTACCGGGGAGCTGTTTTTT. Translating gives CASSFPITTGELFF.

With regard to this clone: This same CDR3 is encoded by further DNA sequences in the sample. This chain uses TRBV5-1 with TRBJ1-6, with TRBD1 matching 7 bases. J was trimmed by 7 bases and V by 4 bases; bases with no gene match: 5. Germline assignment: CDR1 SGHRS and CDR2 YFSETQ. The CDR3 contains 14 residues. CDR3 amino acids: CASSPGTENSPLHF. The CDR3 DNA is TGCGCCAGCAGCCCCGGGACAGAAAATTCACCCCTCCACTTT.

The rearrangement joins TRBV27 to TRBJ2-7, with no clear D. The germline gives CDR1 MNHEY, CDR2 SMNVEV (reference sequence). V lost 3 bases and J 2 bases, leaving 8 bases between the germline ends. This CDR3 region has 13 residues. The DNA for the CDR3 is TGTGCCAGCAGTTTCTCTCCTACCTACGAGCAGTACTTC. Protein product: CASSFSPTYEQYF.

This clone was picked up one time. The chain employs TRBV3-1 (or the pseudogene TRBV3-2) and TRBJ2-7; 8 bases fit TRBD2. Germline loops: CDR1 LGHDT, CDR2 YNNKEL (reference sequence). V shed 2 bases and J 6 bases; nucleotides not matched to a gene: 6. CDR3 length: 14 amino acids. The chain's CDR3 is CASSQRGTSLEQYF. In DNA form, the CDR3 reads TGTGCCAGCAGCCAAAGAGGGACTAGTCTCGAGCAGTACTTC.

The V gene is TRBV6-1, the J gene TRBJ2-5, with D maybe TRBD1 (5 bases). This CDR3 has 12 amino acids. Germline V gene lookup returns CDR1 MNHNS and CDR2 SASEGT. Trimming removed 3 bases at V and 3 bases at J, with 5 bases between. The CDR3 reads CASSDREETQYF. In nucleotides, the CDR3 is TGTGCCAGCAGTGACAGGGAAGAGACCCAGTACTTC.

The chain uses TRBV7-9 and TRBJ1-1; 8 bases align to TRBD1. The V and J ends lost 5 bases and 4 bases, in that order; junction bases with no gene match: 6. Per germline, CDR1 SEHNR and CDR2 FQNEAQ (reference sequence). The CDR3 contains 14 residues. The CDR3 here is CASSQQGVVTEAFF. The CDR3 bases are TGTGCCAGCAGCCAACAGGGGGTAGTCACTGAAGCTTTCTTT.